One and the same sample provided the 14 T cell receptor beta chains below, sequenced in a study of T cell responses to AZD1222 COVID-19 vaccine (dated by TCRdb to about 2021). Library prep was done by the immunoSEQ multiplex PCR assay. TCRdb re-hosts the immuneACCESS table, in-frame sequences only. Its copies lack some clones; in the studies checked, an unresolved V gene accounts for under half of them, and the cause for the rest is not known. The sample includes 150,000 to 200,000 clones, with around 88% observed a single time. Of the sample, around 0.5% is held by the ten largest clones. Read against the paper, the sample's time point label means: baseline before first vaccination. The sequences come from peripheral blood, collected on day 0 of AZD1222 vaccination. The receptors were gathered from an adult in good health.

The chain recombines TRBV4-1 with TRBJ2-7; 7 bases map to TRBD1. J gave up 5 bases and V 0 bases, and 10 bases lay outside the gene matches. CDR1 is MGHRA and CDR2 is YSYEKL in the germline V gene. The CDR3 extends over 16 amino acids. The CDR3 loop reads CASSQDFRRGGNEQYF. CDR3 nucleotides: TGCGCCAGCAGCCAAGATTTCCGTAGAGGGGGCAACGAGCAGTACTTC.

The chain has TRBV5-6 and TRBJ2-1; D is unclear. The V end was cut by 6 bases, the J end by 1 base, with 11 bases between. Germline lookup yields CDR1 SGHDT and CDR2 YYEEEE. The CDR3 runs to 14 residues. CDR3: CASTKTPSYNEQFF. As DNA, the CDR3 is TGTGCCAGCACCAAGACACCTTCCTACAATGAGCAGTTCTTC.

V and J are TRBV5-4 and TRBJ1-6, with 10 bases aligning to TRBD1. The CDR3 extends over 14 amino acids. In germline, CDR1 is SGHNT, CDR2 YYREEE (reference sequence). The junction had 1 base not matched to a gene; V was cut back by 2 bases and J by 8 bases. For the CDR3, the DNA is TGTGCCAGCAGCTTCGGGACAGGGGATTCACCCCTCCACTTT. Protein product: CASSFGTGDSPLHF.

The DNA of the CDR3 is TGTGCCAGTAGTATACAGGCGCCGAACTCTGGAAACACCATATATTTT. Protein product: CASSIQAPNSGNTIYF. This chain uses TRBV19 with TRBJ1-3; D uncertain. V shed 2 bases and J shed 0 bases, with 11 bases lying between them. The CDR3 contains 16 residues. Germline V CDR1 and CDR2: LNHDA, SQIVND (reference sequence).

This chain links TRBV19 with TRBJ1-1; D perhaps matches TRBD1 (6 bases). Deletions cut 5 bases from V and 8 bases from J, with 18 bases between. The CDR3 length is 14 residues. Germline values: CDR1 LNHDA, CDR2 SQIVND (reference sequence). The CDR3 sequence is CASSAQQGLTEAFF. For the CDR3, the DNA is TGTGCCAGTAGTGCTCAACAGGGATTAACCGAAGCTTTCTTT.

The rearrangement joins TRBV29-1 to TRBJ2-3; maybe TRBD2 (6 bases). The CDR3 extends over 13 amino acids. Trimming left V 7 bases short and J 5 bases short, with 16 bases between. Germline CDR1 and CDR2: SQVTM and ANQGSEA. The CDR3 region has the DNA TGCAGCGCACGGACTTCCGGGGGAGATACGCAGTATTTT. Translating gives CSARTSGGDTQYF.

The rearrangement uses TRBV10-2 and TRBJ2-5; 7 positions match TRBD1. Per germline, CDR1 WSHSY and CDR2 SAAADI. The CDR3 is made up of 15 amino acids. The V gene end was trimmed by 3 bases and the J gene end by 2 bases; junction bases not matched to a gene: 6. CDR3 in DNA: TGCGCCAGCAGTGATCCGGGACAGACTCAAGAGACCCAGTACTTC. It specifies CASSDPGQTQETQYF.

Of note for this clone: The junction differs from germline at one of its ends, possibly a read error. The V gene is TRBV7-7, the J gene TRBJ2-7, with 8 bases aligning to TRBD2. This CDR3 contains 16 residues. Germline CDR1 is SSHAT and CDR2 is FNYEAQ (reference sequence). CDR3 residues: CASSLKAGAPKYEQYF. As DNA, the CDR3 is TGTGCTAGCAGCTTAAAAGCGGGGGCCCCCAAGTACGAGCAGTACTTC.

This clone appeared a single time. The chain carries TRBV2 and TRBJ2-7, with 11 nucleotides matching TRBD1. Germline V CDR1 and CDR2: SNHLY, FYNNEI. The length of the CDR3 is 14 residues. The V and J ends lost 7 bases and 6 bases, in that order; junction bases with no gene match: 8. The CDR3 is CASTRTGGAGEQYF. DNA for the CDR3: TGTGCCAGCACCAGGACAGGGGGCGCGGGCGAGCAGTACTTC. The whole variable domain, filled in from reference TRBV2 and TRBJ2-7, reads EPEVTQTPSHQVTQMGQEVILRCVPISNHLYFYWYRQILGQKVEFLVSFYNNEISEKSEIFDDQFSVERPDGSNFTLKIRSTKLEDSAMYFCASTRTGGAGEQYFGPGTRLTVT.

This rearrangement joins TRBV4-2 to TRBJ2-7; 7 bases align to TRBD1. Germline CDR1 is LGHNA and CDR2 is YNFKEQ. V trimming: 1 base; J trimming: 3 bases; junction bases outside the gene matches: 6. The CDR3 has 15 amino acids. CDR3 bases: TGTGCCAGCAGCCAAGCTACAGGGGTCTTCTACGAGCAGTACTTC. This sequence encodes CASSQATGVFYEQYF.

The chain combines TRBV30 with TRBJ2-7; 8 positions match TRBD1. CDR3 length: 12 amino acids. After removal of 6 bases from V and 4 bases from J, the junction contained 5 bases not matched to a gene. The germline CDR1 and CDR2 sequences are GTSNPN and SVGIG (reference sequence). In nucleotides, the CDR3 is TGTGCCTGCATTCGACAGGGGTACGAGCAGTACTTC. Translating it yields CACIRQGYEQYF.

This chain connects TRBV27 to TRBJ2-5, with 7 bases lining up with TRBD1. Trimming took 2 bases from V and 0 from J; bases not matched to a gene: 9. Germline V gene lookup returns CDR1 MNHEY and CDR2 SMNVEV (reference sequence). There are 17 residues in the CDR3. DNA for the CDR3: TGTGCCAGCAGTTTAGGTAGGGACAGCCAGTACCAAGAGACCCAGTACTTC. Translated, it gives CASSLGRDSQYQETQYF.

The chain couples TRBV2 to TRBJ1-3, with TRBD1 as a possible D gene (6 bases). The V gene's germline CDR1 is SNHLY and CDR2 FYNNEI. The V and J ends lost 3 bases and 4 bases respectively, with 13 bases between them. CDR3 length: 15 amino acids. CDR3 sequence: CASSEGRGAGNTIYF. CDR3 DNA: TGTGCCAGCAGTGAGGGCAGGGGAGCCGGAAACACCATATATTTT.

V and J are TRBV29-1 and TRBJ1-2; D might be TRBD1 (6 bases). V gave up 8 bases and J gave up 4 bases, with 14 bases separating them. The germline V gene has CDR1 SQVTM and CDR2 ANQGSEA. The CDR3 is 12 amino acids. The DNA for the CDR3 is TGCAGCTCGCTAGGACAGCCCTATGGCTACACCTTC. This encodes CSSLGQPYGYTF.